This T cell receptor (beta chain) was found in a study of spatial heterogeneity in lung cancer. One entry per CDR3 protein results from TCRdb running MiXCR on the 5' RACE reads. The sample includes under 75,000 distinct CDR3 sequences, approximately 8.9% of them seen just once. This clonotype occurred a few times. The CDR3 is made up of 13 amino acids. V lost 4 bases and J lost 6, with 12 bases in between. Germline assignment: CDR1 SGHNT and CDR2 YYREEE (reference sequence). Time point specified: sample taken at primary tumor resection. Without sorting, whole RNA was sequenced from tumor, nontumor lung or frozen PBMC.

The material sequenced was PBMCs, taken at surgery. The V call is TRBV5-4, the J call TRBJ2-3; weak D call: TRBD1 (6 bases). The TCR comes from a female donor with early-stage non-small cell lung cancer. In nucleotides, the CDR3 is TGTGCCAGCAGCCCGGACAGCATTGATACGCAGTATTTT. It encodes CASSPDSIDTQYF.